This is a list of T cell receptor beta chains from one sample in a study of radiation and T cells in renal cell carcinoma. Assay: immunoSEQ multiplex PCR; the TCRdb copy retains only in-frame clones and omits some. The sample consists of fewer than 200,000 clones, less than 90% of them appearing once. This material consisted of blood, taken from a patient whose treatment included radiotherapy and nephrectomy. The receptors here all came from a woman aged 45-65 years with renal cell carcinoma. CDR3s include the opening cysteine and the closing phenylalanine or tryptophan. Fields, in order: J gene, V gene, clone size, D gene, CDR3 protein, CDR3 DNA. A D gene is named only where the DNA matches it firmly. The listing skips clone size in some rows; elsewhere it reads once, few, many or a size class.

>TRBJ2-7|TRBV7-9|NA|NA
CASSLESSGGFYEQYF
TGTGCCAGCAGCTTAGAGTCTAGTGGGGGATTCTACGAGCAGTACTTC
>TRBJ1-1|TRBV29-1|NA|NA
CSVQLVAGGRNTEAFF
TGCAGCGTTCAATTAGTGGCCGGGGGAAGGAACACTGAAGCTTTCTTT
>TRBJ2-3|TRBV25-1|NA|NA
CASSPGRLPDTQYF
TGTGCCAGCAGTCCGGGGCGCTTACCAGATACGCAGTATTTT
>TRBJ2-7|TRBV9|NA|NA
CASSVGDRSSYEQYF
TGTGCCAGCAGCGTAGGTGATAGGAGCTCCTACGAGCAGTACTTC
>TRBJ1-1|TRBV6-5|NA|NA
CASSYSRGGNTEAFF
TGTGCCAGCAGTTACTCGCGGGGGGGTAACACTGAAGCTTTCTTT
>TRBJ2-7|TRBV6-4|NA|NA
CASRTDRIGAYEQYF
TGTGCCAGCAGGACTGACAGAATAGGGGCCTACGAGCAGTACTTC
>TRBJ1-3|TRBV7-2|NA|TRBD1
CASSSKGQDSGNTIYF
TGTGCCAGCAGCTCAAAGGGACAGGACTCTGGAAACACCATATATTTT
>TRBJ2-5|TRBV7-3|NA|NA
CASSLTAGLETQYF
TGTGCCAGCAGCTTAACGGCAGGTTTAGAGACCCAGTACTTC
>TRBJ1-1|TRBV10-3|NA|TRBD1
CAISVLEGGDWSFF
TGTGCCATCAGTGTATTAGAAGGGGGCGACTGGTCTTTCTTT
>TRBJ2-1|TRBV7-3|NA|TRBD2
CASSLSAGPYNEQFF
TGTGCCAGCAGCTTGTCAGCGGGGCCCTACAATGAGCAGTTCTTC
>TRBJ1-1|TRBV18|once|NA
CASSREGDLEVTEAFF
TGTGCCAGCTCAAGGGAGGGGGACTTGGAGGTCACTGAAGCTTTCTTT
>TRBJ1-1|TRBV7-9|NA|TRBD1
CASRHRDRTVGTEAFF
TGTGCCAGCAGACATCGGGACAGGACAGTGGGCACTGAAGCTTTCTTT
>TRBJ1-2|TRBV9|NA|NA
CASSVDRVRGRGYTF
TGTGCCAGCAGCGTAGATAGAGTAAGGGGACGTGGCTACACCTTC
>TRBJ2-5|TRBV7-2|NA|NA
CASSLWSPGLQETQYF
TGTGCCAGCAGCTTATGGAGCCCGGGATTACAAGAGACCCAGTACTTC
>TRBJ2-1|TRBV5-1|NA|TRBD2
CASSLGTSGEAEQFF
TGCGCCAGCAGCTTGGGGACTAGCGGGGAGGCTGAGCAGTTCTTC
>TRBJ2-2|TRBV4-3|few|TRBD2
CASSQVRTSGANTGELFF
TGCGCCAGCAGCCAAGTACGGACTAGCGGGGCGAACACCGGGGAGCTGTTTTTT
>TRBJ2-5|TRBV5-6|NA|TRBD1
CASKSTGVSYQETQYF
TGTGCCAGCAAAAGTACAGGGGTTTCGTACCAAGAGACCCAGTACTTC
>TRBJ2-3|TRBV19|NA|TRBD1
CASSPGQGADTQYF
TGTGCCAGTAGTCCGGGACAGGGCGCGGATACGCAGTATTTT
>TRBJ1-1|TRBV7-8|NA|NA
CASRVTGRDRDTEAFF
TGTGCCAGCAGGGTTACCGGCAGGGACCGTGACACTGAAGCTTTCTTT
>TRBJ1-2|TRBV29-1|once|NA
CSVEVTGGYGYTF
TGCAGCGTTGAAGTAACGGGCGGCTATGGCTACACCTTC
>TRBJ1-2|TRBV18|NA|NA
CASSPGGNYGYTF
TGTGCCAGCTCACCCGGCGGAAACTATGGCTACACCTTC
>TRBJ2-7|TRBV5-6|NA|NA
CASSLAVGSYEQYF
TGTGCCAGCAGCTTGGCCGTGGGTTCCTACGAGCAGTACTTC
>TRBJ2-1|TRBV29-1|NA|TRBD1
CSVGQGVNEQFF
TGCAGCGTAGGACAGGGGGTTAATGAGCAGTTCTTC
>TRBJ2-7|TRBV10-1|NA|NA
CASRIADSYEQYF
TGCGCCAGCAGGATAGCAGACTCCTACGAGCAGTACTTC
>TRBJ1-6|TRBV4-1|NA|NA
CASSPSRAFYNSPLHF
TGCGCCAGCAGCCCCTCGAGGGCTTTTTATAATTCACCCCTCCACTTT
>TRBJ2-5|TRBV9|NA|TRBD2
CASSASGGAVETQYF
TGTGCCAGCAGCGCCAGCGGGGGGGCTGTCGAGACCCAGTACTTC
>TRBJ1-4|TRBV6-5|NA|NA
CASSYGATNEKLFF
TGTGCCAGCAGTTACGGGGCAACTAATGAAAAACTGTTTTTT
>TRBJ2-2|TRBV2|once|NA
CAKSAGNTGELFF
TGTGCCAAAAGCGCCGGGAACACCGGGGAGCTGTTTTTT
>TRBJ2-6|TRBV4-1|few|NA
CASSQGPTSGANVLTF
TGCGCCAGCAGCCAAGGCCCCACCTCTGGGGCCAACGTCCTGACTTTC
>TRBJ2-2|TRBV5-1|NA|TRBD2
CASSLESSGNTGELFF
TGCGCCAGCAGCTTGGAATCTAGCGGGAACACCGGGGAGCTGTTTTTT
>TRBJ2-3|TRBV5-4|NA|TRBD1
CASTLGTGGMDTQYF
TGTGCCAGCACCTTAGGGACAGGGGGCATGGATACGCAGTATTTT
>TRBJ2-3|TRBV5-4|NA|TRBD2
CASSFSGGDTQYF
TGTGCCAGCAGCTTCTCGGGGGGAGATACGCAGTATTTT
>TRBJ1-1|TRBV7-2|NA|NA
CASSLLGGQSSEAFF
TGTGCCAGCAGCTTATTAGGAGGACAGTCGTCTGAAGCTTTCTTT
>TRBJ2-4|TRBV5-1|NA|NA
CASSLGGDIAKNIQYF
TGCGCCAGCAGCTTAGGGGGGGATATAGCCAAAAACATTCAGTACTTC
>TRBJ2-1|TRBV18|NA|NA
CASSPEPHLYNEQFF
TGTGCCAGCTCACCAGAGCCCCACCTGTACAATGAGCAGTTCTTC
>TRBJ2-3|TRBV6-5|NA|TRBD1
CASSYLDRGPSDTQYF
TGTGCCAGCAGTTACCTTGACAGGGGGCCGTCAGATACGCAGTATTTT
>TRBJ1-3|TRBV7-9|NA|NA
CASSLNKASSGNTIYF
TGTGCCAGCAGCTTAAATAAAGCCAGCTCTGGAAACACCATATATTTT
>TRBJ1-2|TRBV29-1|NA|NA
CSVGAGDYGYTF
TGCAGCGTTGGGGCAGGGGACTATGGCTACACCTTC
>TRBJ2-7|TRBV5-1|NA|TRBD2
CASSSRTSGGDYEQYF
TGCGCCAGCAGCTCGAGGACTAGCGGGGGTGACTACGAGCAGTACTTC
>TRBJ1-1|TRBV20-1|NA|NA
CSAFTGTEAFF
TGCAGTGCTTTTACAGGCACTGAAGCTTTCTTT
>TRBJ1-1|TRBV18|NA|NA
CASSPSLRDPLGNTEAFF
TGTGCCAGCTCACCAAGTTTAAGAGACCCCCTAGGAAACACTGAAGCTTTCTTT
>TRBJ1-2|TRBV13|NA|NA
CASSLEAEPYGYTF
TGTGCCAGCAGCTTAGAGGCAGAGCCCTATGGCTACACCTTC
>TRBJ1-2|TRBV4-3|NA|TRBD1
CASSQGQDRGGYGYTF
TGCGCCAGCAGCCAAGGCCAGGACAGGGGAGGGTATGGCTACACCTTC
>TRBJ1-1|TRBV18|NA|NA
CASSHQTTRNTEAFF
TGTGCCAGCAGCCACCAGACAACCAGGAACACTGAAGCTTTCTTT
>TRBJ1-1|TRBV7-2|NA|TRBD1
CASSRDRGGTEAFF
TGTGCCAGCAGCAGGGACAGGGGAGGCACTGAAGCTTTCTTT
>TRBJ2-7|TRBV6-4|NA|TRBD2
CARTGTSGVAGQYF
TGTGCCAGGACCGGGACTAGCGGGGTAGCGGGGCAGTACTTC
>TRBJ2-2|TRBV7-2|NA|NA
CASSLEGGPDTGELFF
TGTGCCAGCAGCTTAGAAGGAGGGCCGGACACCGGGGAGCTGTTTTTT
>TRBJ1-3|TRBV15|NA|NA
CATSRGLEPNTIYF
TGTGCCACCAGCAGAGGACTGGAACCAAACACCATATATTTT
>TRBJ1-1|TRBV19|NA|TRBD1
CASSAGGADTEAFF
TGTGCCAGTAGCGCAGGGGGCGCGGACACTGAAGCTTTCTTT
>TRBJ2-1|TRBV7-2|NA|TRBD2
CASNPSGLYNEQFF
TGTGCCAGCAACCCTAGCGGCCTCTACAATGAGCAGTTCTTC
>TRBJ1-1|TRBV10-2|NA|NA
CASSESTELGTEAFF
TGCGCCAGCAGTGAGTCGACGGAGTTGGGCACTGAAGCTTTCTTT
>TRBJ2-3|TRBV18|NA|TRBD2
CASSPPSGGISSTDTQYF
TGTGCCAGCTCACCACCTAGCGGGGGGATCTCTAGCACAGATACGCAGTATTTT
>TRBJ2-1|TRBV2|NA|NA
CASGPFYNEQFF
TGTGCCAGCGGGCCTTTCTACAATGAGCAGTTCTTC
>TRBJ2-5|TRBV13|NA|TRBD1
CASSYSPGQGQGETQYF
TGTGCCAGCAGCTATAGCCCGGGACAGGGTCAAGGAGAGACCCAGTACTTC
>TRBJ1-3|TRBV25-1|NA|NA
CASSEPRRNTIYF
TGTGCCAGCAGTGAGCCCCGAAGGAACACCATATATTTT
>TRBJ2-2|TRBV18|NA|NA
CASSPSGLGRELFF
TGTGCCAGCTCACCATCTGGACTCGGCAGGGAGCTGTTTTTT
>TRBJ2-5|TRBV5-4|NA|TRBD2
CASSPSGGKQETQYF
TGTGCCAGCAGCCCTAGCGGGGGCAAACAAGAGACCCAGTACTTC